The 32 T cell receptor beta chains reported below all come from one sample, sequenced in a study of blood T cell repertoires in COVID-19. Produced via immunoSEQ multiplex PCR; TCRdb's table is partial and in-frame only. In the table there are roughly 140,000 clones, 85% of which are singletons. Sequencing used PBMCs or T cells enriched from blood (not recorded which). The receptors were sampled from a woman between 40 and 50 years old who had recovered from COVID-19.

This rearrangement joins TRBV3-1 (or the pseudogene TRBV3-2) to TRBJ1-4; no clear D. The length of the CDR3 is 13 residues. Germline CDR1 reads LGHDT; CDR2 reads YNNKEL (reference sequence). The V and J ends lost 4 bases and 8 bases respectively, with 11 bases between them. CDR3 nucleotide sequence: TGTGCCAGCAGCCCGGCGGCCCCCGAAAAACTGTTTTTT. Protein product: CASSPAAPEKLFF.

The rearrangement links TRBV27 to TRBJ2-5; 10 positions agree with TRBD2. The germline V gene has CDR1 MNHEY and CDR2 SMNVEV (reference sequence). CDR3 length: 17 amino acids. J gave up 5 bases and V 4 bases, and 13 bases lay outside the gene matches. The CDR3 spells CASSSSGTSVYGETQYF. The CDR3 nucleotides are TGTGCCAGCAGTTCGTCCGGGACTAGCGTCTATGGGGAGACCCAGTACTTC.

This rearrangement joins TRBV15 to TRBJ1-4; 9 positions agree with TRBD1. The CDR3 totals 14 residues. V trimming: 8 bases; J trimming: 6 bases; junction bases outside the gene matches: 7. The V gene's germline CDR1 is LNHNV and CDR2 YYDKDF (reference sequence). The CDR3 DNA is TGTGCCACCGGTTCAGACAGGGGGTATGAAAAACTGTTTTTT. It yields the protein CATGSDRGYEKLFF.

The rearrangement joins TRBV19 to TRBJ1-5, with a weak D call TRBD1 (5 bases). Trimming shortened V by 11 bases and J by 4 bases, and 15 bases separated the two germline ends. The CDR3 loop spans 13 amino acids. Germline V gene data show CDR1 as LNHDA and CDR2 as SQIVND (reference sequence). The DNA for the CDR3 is TGTGCCGGGGCCCAGGCCGGGAATCAGCCCCAGCATTTT. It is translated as CAGAQAGNQPQHF.

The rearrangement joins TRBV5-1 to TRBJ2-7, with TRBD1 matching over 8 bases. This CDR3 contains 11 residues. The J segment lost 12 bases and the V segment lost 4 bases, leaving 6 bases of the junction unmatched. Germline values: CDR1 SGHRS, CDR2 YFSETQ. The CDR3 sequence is CASSPGQGTYF. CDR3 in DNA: TGCGCCAGCAGCCCTGGACAGGGAACGTACTTC. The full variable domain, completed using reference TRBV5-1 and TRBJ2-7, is KAGVTQTPRYLIKTRGQQVTLSCSPISGHRSVSWYQQTPGQGLQFLFEYFSETQRNKGNFPGRFSGRQFSNSRSEMNVSTLELGDSALYLCASSPGQGTYFGPGTRLTVT.

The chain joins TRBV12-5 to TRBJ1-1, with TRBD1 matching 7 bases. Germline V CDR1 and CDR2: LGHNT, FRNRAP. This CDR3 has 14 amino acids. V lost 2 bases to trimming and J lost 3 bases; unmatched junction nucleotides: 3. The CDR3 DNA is TGTGCTAGTGGTTTGACGCAGGGGGACACTGAAGCTTTCTTT. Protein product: CASGLTQGDTEAFF. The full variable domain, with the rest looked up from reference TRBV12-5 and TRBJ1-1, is DARVTQTPRHKVTEMGQEVTMRCQPILGHNTVFWYRQTMMQGLELLAYFRNRAPLDDSGMPKDRFSAEMPDATLATLKIQPSEPRDSAVYFCASGLTQGDTEAFFGQGTRLTVV.

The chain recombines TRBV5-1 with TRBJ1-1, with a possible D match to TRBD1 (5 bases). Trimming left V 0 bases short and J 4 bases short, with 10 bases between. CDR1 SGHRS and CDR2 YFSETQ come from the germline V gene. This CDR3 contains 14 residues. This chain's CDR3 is CASSLGGAVTEAFF. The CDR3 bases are TGCGCCAGCAGCTTGGGTGGGGCTGTCACTGAAGCTTTCTTT.

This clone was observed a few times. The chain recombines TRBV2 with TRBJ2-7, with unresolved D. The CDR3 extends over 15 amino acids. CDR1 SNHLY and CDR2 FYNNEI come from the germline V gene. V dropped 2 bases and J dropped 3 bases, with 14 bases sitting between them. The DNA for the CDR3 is TGTGCCAGCAGTGAATCTGGCCACAATAACTACGAGCAGTACTTC. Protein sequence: CASSESGHNNYEQYF. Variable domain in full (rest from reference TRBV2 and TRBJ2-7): EPEVTQTPSHQVTQMGQEVILRCVPISNHLYFYWYRQILGQKVEFLVSFYNNEISEKSEIFDDQFSVERPDGSNFTLKIRSTKLEDSAMYFCASSESGHNNYEQYFGPGTRLTVT.

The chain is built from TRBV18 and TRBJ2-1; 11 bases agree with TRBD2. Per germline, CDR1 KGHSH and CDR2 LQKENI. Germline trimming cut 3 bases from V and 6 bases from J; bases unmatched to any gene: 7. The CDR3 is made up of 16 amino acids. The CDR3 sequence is CASSPRTSGWSNEQFF. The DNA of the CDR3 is TGTGCCAGCTCACCCCGGACTAGCGGGTGGAGCAATGAGCAGTTCTTC.

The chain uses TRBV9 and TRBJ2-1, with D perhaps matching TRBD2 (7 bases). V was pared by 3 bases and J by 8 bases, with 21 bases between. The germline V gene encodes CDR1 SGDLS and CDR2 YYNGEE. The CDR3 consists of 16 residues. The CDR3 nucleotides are TGTGCCAGCAGCGACGGTGGGGGCGGGAGTAGACATGAGCAGTTCTTC. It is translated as CASSDGGGGSRHEQFF.

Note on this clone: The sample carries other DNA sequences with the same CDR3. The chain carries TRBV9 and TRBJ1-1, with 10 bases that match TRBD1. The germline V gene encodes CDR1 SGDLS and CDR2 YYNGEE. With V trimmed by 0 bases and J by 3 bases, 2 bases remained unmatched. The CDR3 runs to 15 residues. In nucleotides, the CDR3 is TGTGCCAGCAGCGTAGGCGGGACAGGGGACACTGAAGCTTTCTTT. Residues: CASSVGGTGDTEAFF.

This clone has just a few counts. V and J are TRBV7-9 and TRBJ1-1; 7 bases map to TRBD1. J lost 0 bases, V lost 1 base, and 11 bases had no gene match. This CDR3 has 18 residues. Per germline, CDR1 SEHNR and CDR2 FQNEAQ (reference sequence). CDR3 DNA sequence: TGTGCCAGCAGCTTAGTCGGTGGGGGACAGCTTATGAACACTGAAGCTTTCTTT. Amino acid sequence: CASSLVGGGQLMNTEAFF.

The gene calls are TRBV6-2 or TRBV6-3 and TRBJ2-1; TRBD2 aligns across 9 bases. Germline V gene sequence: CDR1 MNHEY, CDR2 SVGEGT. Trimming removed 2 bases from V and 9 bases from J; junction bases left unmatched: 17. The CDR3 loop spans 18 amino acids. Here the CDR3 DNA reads TGTGCCAGCAGTTACGTTAGGTTAGCGGGGGCCCGTATCATTGAGCAGTTCTTC. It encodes CASSYVRLAGARIIEQFF.

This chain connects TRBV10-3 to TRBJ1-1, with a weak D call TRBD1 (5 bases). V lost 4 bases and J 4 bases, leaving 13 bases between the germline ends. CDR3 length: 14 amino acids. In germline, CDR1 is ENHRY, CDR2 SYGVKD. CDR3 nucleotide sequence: TGTGCCATCAGTGGGGGCTGGTCGGGCACTGAAGCTTTCTTT. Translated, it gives CAISGGWSGTEAFF.

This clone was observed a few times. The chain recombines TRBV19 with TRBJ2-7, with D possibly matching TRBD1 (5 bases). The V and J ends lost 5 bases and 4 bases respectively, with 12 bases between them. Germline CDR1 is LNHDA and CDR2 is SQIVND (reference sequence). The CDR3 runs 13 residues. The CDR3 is CASSQGASYEQYF. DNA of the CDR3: TGTGCCAGTAGTCAAGGGGCCTCGTACGAGCAGTACTTC.

DNA of the CDR3: TGTGCCAGCAGTGAAGGGGGACAGGGGACTGAAGCTTTCTTT. Translation gives CASSEGGQGTEAFF. The rearrangement uses TRBV2 and TRBJ1-1; 10 bases align to TRBD1. Losses at the gene ends were 1 base for V and 5 bases for J; bases not matched to a gene: 1. The CDR3 is made up of 14 amino acids. Germline V gives CDR1 SNHLY, CDR2 FYNNEI.

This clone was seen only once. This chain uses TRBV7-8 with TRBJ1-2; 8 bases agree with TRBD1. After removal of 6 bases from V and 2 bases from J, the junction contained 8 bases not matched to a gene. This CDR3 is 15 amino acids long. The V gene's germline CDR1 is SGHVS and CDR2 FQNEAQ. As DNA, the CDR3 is TGTGCCAGCAGACACGACCGGACAGGGAACTATGGCTACACCTTC. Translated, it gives CASRHDRTGNYGYTF.

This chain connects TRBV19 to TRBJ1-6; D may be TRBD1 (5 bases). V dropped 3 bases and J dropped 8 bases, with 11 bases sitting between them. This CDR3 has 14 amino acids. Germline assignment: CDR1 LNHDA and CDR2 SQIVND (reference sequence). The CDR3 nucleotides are TGTGCCAGTAGTATTAGGGGTGCGGATTCACCCCTCCACTTT. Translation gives CASSIRGADSPLHF.

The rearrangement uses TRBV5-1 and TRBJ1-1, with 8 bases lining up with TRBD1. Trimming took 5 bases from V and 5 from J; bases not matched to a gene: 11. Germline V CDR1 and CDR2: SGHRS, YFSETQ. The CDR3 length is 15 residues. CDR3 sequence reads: CASRSSGTGRTEAFF. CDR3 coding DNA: TGCGCCAGCAGATCCTCGGGGACAGGTCGGACTGAAGCTTTCTTT. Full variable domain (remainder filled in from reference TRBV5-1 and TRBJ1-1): KAGVTQTPRYLIKTRGQQVTLSCSPISGHRSVSWYQQTPGQGLQFLFEYFSETQRNKGNFPGRFSGRQFSNSRSEMNVSTLELGDSALYLCASRSSGTGRTEAFFGQGTRLTVV.

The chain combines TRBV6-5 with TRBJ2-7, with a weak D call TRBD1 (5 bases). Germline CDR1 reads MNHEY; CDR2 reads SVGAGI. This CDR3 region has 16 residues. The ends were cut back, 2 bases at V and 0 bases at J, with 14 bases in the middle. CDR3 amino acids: CASSYPRDSNSYEQYF. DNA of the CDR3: TGTGCCAGCAGTTACCCCCGAGACAGTAACTCCTACGAGCAGTACTTC.

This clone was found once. CDR3 DNA sequence: TGTGCCAGCAGCAAGGGTCGGGACAGGGTCTTCAATGAGCAGTTCTTC. Its protein is CASSKGRDRVFNEQFF. This rearrangement joins TRBV21-1 to TRBJ2-1; the D call in the table, TRBD1, was not verified against the DNA. TRBV21-1 is a pseudogene locus. The CDR3 totals 16 residues.

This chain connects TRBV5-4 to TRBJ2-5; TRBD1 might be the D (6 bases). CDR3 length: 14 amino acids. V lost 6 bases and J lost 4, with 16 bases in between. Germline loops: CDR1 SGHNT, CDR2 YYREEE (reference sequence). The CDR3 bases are TGTGCCAGCACCACAGGGTTAGCGTCAGAGACCCAGTACTTC. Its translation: CASTTGLASETQYF.

The DNA of the CDR3 is TGTGCCAGCAGCTCCAGGGGTCCGTATTGGCAAGCTTTCTTT. Protein sequence: CASSSRGPYWQAFF. The rearrangement joins TRBV14 to TRBJ1-1; the D gene is possibly TRBD1 (6 bases). This CDR3 comprises 14 residues. V lost 5 bases, J lost 9 bases, and 19 bases lay in between. Germline-derived CDR1 and CDR2 are SGHDN and FVKESK.

The CDR3 sequence is CASSAPDGVTLYEQYF. Written as DNA, the CDR3 is TGTGCCAGCAGTGCTCCTGACGGAGTGACCCTCTACGAGCAGTACTTC. The V and J genes are TRBV2 and TRBJ2-7; D gene ambiguous. This CDR3 comprises 16 residues. Deletions cut 4 bases from V and 3 bases from J, with 19 bases between. CDR1 SNHLY and CDR2 FYNNEI come from the germline V gene.

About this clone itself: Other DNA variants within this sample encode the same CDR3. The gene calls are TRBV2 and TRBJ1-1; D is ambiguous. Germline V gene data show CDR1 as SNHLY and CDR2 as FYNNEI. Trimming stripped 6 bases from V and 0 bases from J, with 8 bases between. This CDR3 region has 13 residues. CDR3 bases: TGTGCCAGCAGCGTAAATATGAACACTGAAGCTTTCTTT. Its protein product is CASSVNMNTEAFF. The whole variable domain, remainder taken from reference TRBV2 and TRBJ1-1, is EPEVTQTPSHQVTQMGQEVILRCVPISNHLYFYWYRQILGQKVEFLVSFYNNEISEKSEIFDDQFSVERPDGSNFTLKIRSTKLEDSAMYFCASSVNMNTEAFFGQGTRLTVV.

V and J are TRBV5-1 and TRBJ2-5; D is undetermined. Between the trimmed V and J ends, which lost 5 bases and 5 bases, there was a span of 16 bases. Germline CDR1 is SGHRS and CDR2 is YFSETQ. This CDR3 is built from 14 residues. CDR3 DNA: TGCGCCAGCAGGCAGTGGGCTAATGGGGAGACCCAGTACTTC. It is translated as CASRQWANGETQYF. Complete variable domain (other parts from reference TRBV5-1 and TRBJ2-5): KAGVTQTPRYLIKTRGQQVTLSCSPISGHRSVSWYQQTPGQGLQFLFEYFSETQRNKGNFPGRFSGRQFSNSRSEMNVSTLELGDSALYLCASRQWANGETQYFGPGTRLLVL.

Here the CDR3 DNA reads TGTGCCAGTAGTATAATGGGGGCTTGGCAGCCCCAGCATTTT. Protein sequence: CASSIMGAWQPQHF. The V call is TRBV19, the J call TRBJ1-5; possibly TRBD1 for D (6 bases). V shed 2 bases and J shed 7 bases, with 12 bases lying between them. This CDR3 spans 14 amino acids. CDR1 is LNHDA, CDR2 SQIVND, per germline (reference sequence).

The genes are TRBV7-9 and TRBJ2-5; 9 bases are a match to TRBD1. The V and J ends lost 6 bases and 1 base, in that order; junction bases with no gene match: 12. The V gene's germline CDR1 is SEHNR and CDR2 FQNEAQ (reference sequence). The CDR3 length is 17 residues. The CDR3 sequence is CASRPRRDRVSQETQYF. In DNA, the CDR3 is TGTGCCAGCAGGCCGAGGAGGGACAGGGTGTCCCAAGAGACCCAGTACTTC.

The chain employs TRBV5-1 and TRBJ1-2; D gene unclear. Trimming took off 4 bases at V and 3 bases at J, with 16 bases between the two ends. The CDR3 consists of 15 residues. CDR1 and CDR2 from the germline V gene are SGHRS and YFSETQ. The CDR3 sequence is CASSVRGPPDYGYTF. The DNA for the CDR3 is TGCGCCAGCAGCGTTCGGGGTCCCCCAGACTATGGCTACACCTTC.

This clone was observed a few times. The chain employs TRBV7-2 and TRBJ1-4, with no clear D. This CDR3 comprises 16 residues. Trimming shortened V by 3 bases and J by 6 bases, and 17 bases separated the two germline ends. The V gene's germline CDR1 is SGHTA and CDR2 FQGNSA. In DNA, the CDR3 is TGTGCCAGCAGCTTCCCCCTCGAGGGCCAAGATGAAAAACTGTTTTTT. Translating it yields CASSFPLEGQDEKLFF.

CDR3 DNA sequence: TGTGCCAGCAGCCAAGATGGGCTAGCGGGAGGGATCTCCTACAATGAGCAGTTCTTC. Encoded protein: CASSQDGLAGGISYNEQFF. This sequence joins TRBV3-1 (or the pseudogene TRBV3-2) and TRBJ2-1, with 12 bases that match TRBD2. V lost 0 bases to trimming and J lost 0 bases; unmatched junction nucleotides: 6. The CDR3 totals 19 residues. The germline V gene encodes CDR1 LGHDT and CDR2 YNNKEL (reference sequence).

The CDR3 sequence is CASSKVGGQGGTEAFF. DNA for the CDR3: TGTGCCAGTAGTAAGGTAGGGGGACAGGGTGGCACTGAAGCTTTCTTT. V is TRBV19 and J is TRBJ1-1, with TRBD1 matching over 9 bases. Germline V gene data show CDR1 as LNHDA and CDR2 as SQIVND (reference sequence). The CDR3 is 16 amino acids. Unmatched junction bases numbered 10, after V lost 4 bases and J lost 4 bases.